Presented here are 29 T cell receptor beta chains from one specimen sequenced in a study of cytomegalovirus exposure and HLA in healthy donors. Sequencing used immunoSEQ multiplex PCR; TCRdb keeps in-frame clones, though not all of them. The sample consists of 200,000 to 250,000 clones, about 86% of them appearing once. The sequencing sample was made of PBMCs. The receptors were sampled from a woman between 18 and 29 years old in good health and CMV-seronegative.

The chain couples TRBV30 to TRBJ1-5, with a possible D match to TRBD1 (5 bases). Germline V gene lookup returns CDR1 GTSNPN and CDR2 SVGIG (reference sequence). Trimming left V 0 bases short and J 4 bases short, with 10 bases between. The CDR3 consists of 14 residues. Here the CDR3 reads CAWSVWGGNQPQHF. For the CDR3, the DNA is TGTGCCTGGAGTGTTTGGGGGGGAAATCAGCCCCAGCATTTT.

The rearrangement uses TRBV6-1 and TRBJ2-2, with TRBD1 matching over 9 bases. CDR3 length: 14 amino acids. The junction had 3 bases not matched to a gene; V was cut back by 6 bases and J by 4 bases. CDR1 MNHNS and CDR2 SASEGT come from the germline V gene. CDR3 region: CASSRDRVTGELFF. The CDR3 DNA reads TGTGCCAGCAGCCGGGACAGGGTCACCGGGGAGCTGTTTTTT.

This chain joins TRBV28 and TRBJ1-5; tentatively, D is TRBD1 (5 bases). The CDR3 contains 14 residues. The germline CDR1 and CDR2 sequences are MDHEN and SYDVKM. Trimming stripped 7 bases from V and 5 bases from J, with 15 bases between. The CDR3 reads CASTWGREDQPQHF. The CDR3 region has the DNA TGTGCCAGCACTTGGGGCAGAGAGGATCAGCCCCAGCATTTT.

The DNA for the CDR3 is TGTGCCAGCAGCTTAGAACCGACAGGGCAGACCCAGTACTTC. It is translated as CASSLEPTGQTQYF. The chain carries TRBV11-2 and TRBJ2-5, with TRBD1 identical over 7 bases. The trim removed 0 bases at V and 6 bases at J, leaving 4 bases unmatched. This CDR3 comprises 14 residues. Germline CDR1 SGHAT, CDR2 FQNNGV.

The genes are TRBV5-1 and TRBJ2-1, with 9 bases fitting TRBD2. The germline gives CDR1 SGHRS, CDR2 YFSETQ. The CDR3 loop spans 16 amino acids. With V trimmed by 1 base and J by 7 bases, 9 bases remained unmatched. The DNA for the CDR3 is TGCGCCAGCAGCTTGTCCCTAGCGGGGACCCGGAATGAGCAGTTCTTC. Its protein product is CASSLSLAGTRNEQFF.

The chain has TRBV2 and TRBJ2-7, with 13 bases identical to TRBD2. V was clipped by 4 bases and J by 0 bases; unmatched bases: 3. This CDR3 contains 16 residues. Germline-derived CDR1 and CDR2 are SNHLY and FYNNEI. The CDR3 protein is CASSVGTSGISYEQYF. CDR3 in DNA: TGTGCCAGCAGTGTTGGGACTAGCGGGATCTCCTACGAGCAGTACTTC. Full variable domain (remainder filled in from reference TRBV2 and TRBJ2-7): EPEVTQTPSHQVTQMGQEVILRCVPISNHLYFYWYRQILGQKVEFLVSFYNNEISEKSEIFDDQFSVERPDGSNFTLKIRSTKLEDSAMYFCASSVGTSGISYEQYFGPGTRLTVT.

This rearrangement joins TRBV27 to TRBJ2-7; 7 nucleotides agree with TRBD2. The CDR3 totals 16 residues. V was clipped by 5 bases and J by 3 bases; unmatched bases: 13. Germline CDR1 reads MNHEY; CDR2 reads SMNVEV (reference sequence). CDR3 sequence: CASSPRTGGSHYEQYF. The CDR3 DNA is TGTGCCAGCAGTCCCAGAACGGGCGGGAGCCACTACGAGCAGTACTTC.

This chain uses TRBV4-2 with TRBJ2-1, with D tentatively TRBD1 (7 bases). This CDR3 spans 16 amino acids. V gave up 1 base and J gave up 2 bases, with 12 bases separating them. Germline assignment: CDR1 LGHNA and CDR2 YNFKEQ. CDR3 protein: CASSQGAGGPYNEQFF. Here the CDR3 DNA reads TGTGCCAGCAGCCAAGGAGCAGGGGGGCCCTACAATGAGCAGTTCTTC.

This clone was picked up one time. The chain uses TRBV23-1 and TRBJ2-5, with TRBD1 matching 12 bases. TRBV23-1 is recorded as an ORF, its role being uncertain. This CDR3 comprises 15 residues. V was clipped by 6 bases and J by 5 bases; unmatched bases: 7. CDR3 sequence reads: CASRPGTGGWETQYF. The CDR3 DNA is TGCGCCAGCAGGCCCGGGACAGGGGGCTGGGAGACCCAGTACTTC.

CDR3 DNA sequence: TGCGCCAGCAGCTTGGTAAACAGGGGCCCAGATACGCAGTATTTT. Its translation is CASSLVNRGPDTQYF. The chain is built from TRBV5-1 and TRBJ2-3; 7 bases align to TRBD1. The ends lost 0 bases at V and 4 bases at J; junction bases unmatched: 5. The CDR3 loop spans 15 amino acids. Per germline, CDR1 SGHRS and CDR2 YFSETQ.

V gene TRBV5-1 combines with J gene TRBJ2-3; 8 bases align to TRBD2. Looked up from germline, CDR1 is SGHRS and CDR2 is YFSETQ. The ends lost 4 bases at V and 5 bases at J; junction bases unmatched: 6. CDR3 length equals 14 residues. Here the CDR3 DNA reads TGCGCCAGCAGCACGGGGACTAGTATAGATACGCAGTATTTT. It codes for CASSTGTSIDTQYF.

V usage is TRBV7-3 and J usage is TRBJ2-2, with D maybe TRBD2 (6 bases). The V end was cut by 5 bases, the J end by 6 bases, with 19 bases between. The CDR3 runs 16 residues. Germline values: CDR1 SGHTA, CDR2 FQGTGA. The CDR3 DNA reads as TGTGCCAGCAGCCTTACGGGGCCCGGAGGGGCCGGGGAGCTGTTTTTT. Translated, it gives CASSLTGPGGAGELFF.

J is TRBJ2-7 and V is TRBV29-1; tentative D call: TRBD2 (5 bases). The CDR3 is made up of 14 amino acids. Trimming pared 2 bases from V and 2 bases from J, leaving 13 bases between. In germline, CDR1 is SQVTM, CDR2 ANQGSEA. CDR3 nucleotides: TGCAGCGTTGAAACTAAGCGGAGACCCTACGAGCAGTACTTC. Protein: CSVETKRRPYEQYF.

The V gene is TRBV5-6, the J gene TRBJ1-1; 9 bases map to TRBD1. Germline V gives CDR1 SGHDT, CDR2 YYEEEE. The V gene end was trimmed by 4 bases and the J gene end by 3 bases; junction bases not matched to a gene: 4. The CDR3 totals 14 residues. The CDR3 DNA reads as TGTGCCAGCAGCACGACAGGGGGGGACACTGAAGCTTTCTTT. Translating gives CASSTTGGDTEAFF.

This chain connects TRBV28 to TRBJ2-7; 7 bases are shared with TRBD1. Germline trimming cut 5 bases from V and 3 bases from J; bases unmatched to any gene: 25. The CDR3 loop spans 20 amino acids. Germline V gives CDR1 MDHEN, CDR2 SYDVKM. In nucleotides, the CDR3 is TGTGCCAGCAGTCAACCAACACAATTGACAGGGTTGTCAATAAGCTACGAGCAGTACTTC. This translates into CASSQPTQLTGLSISYEQYF. The entire variable domain, with the rest obtained from reference TRBV28 and TRBJ2-7, is as follows: DVKVTQSSRYLVKRTGEKVFLECVQDMDHENMFWYRQDPGLGLRLIYFSYDVKMKEKGDIPEGYSVSREKKERFSLILESASTNQTSMYLCASSQPTQLTGLSISYEQYFGPGTRLTVT.

For the CDR3, the DNA is TGTGCCAGCAGCCATGACCCACCTCAGCGGGAGGAGGAAGAGACCCAGTACTTC. Translating gives CASSHDPPQREEEETQYF. The rearrangement links TRBV4-2 to TRBJ2-5, with TRBD2 identical over 9 bases. The CDR3 covers 18 residues. Trimming took 3 bases from V and 3 from J; bases not matched to a gene: 14. Per the germline V gene, CDR1 is LGHNA and CDR2 is YNFKEQ.

This chain connects TRBV6-1 to TRBJ2-3; TRBD2 matches at 9 bases. The germline gives CDR1 MNHNS, CDR2 SASEGT. CDR3 length: 17 amino acids. V was pared by 2 bases and J by 3 bases, with 9 bases of the junction left unmatched. This CDR3 is CASSEFGVAGVTDTQYF. The CDR3 region has the DNA TGTGCCAGCAGTGAATTCGGGGTAGCGGGAGTAACAGATACGCAGTATTTT.

This rearrangement joins TRBV28 to TRBJ2-7, with TRBD2 matching 10 bases. Germline V gives CDR1 MDHEN, CDR2 SYDVKM. Losses at the gene ends were 3 bases for V and 2 bases for J; bases not matched to a gene: 13. The CDR3 sequence is 18 residues long. The CDR3 nucleotides are TGTGCCAGCAGTTTTGCGTTAGCGGGAGGAGGAATCCCCTACGAGCAGTACTTC. Translating gives CASSFALAGGGIPYEQYF.

The CDR3 coding sequence is TGTGCCAGCAGCCCCGCCGGGATCTCCTACGAGCAGTACTTC. Its translation is CASSPAGISYEQYF. The rearrangement uses TRBV4-2 and TRBJ2-7; TRBD2 might be the D (5 bases). This CDR3 is 14 amino acids long. Germline V gene data show CDR1 as LGHNA and CDR2 as YNFKEQ. V was pared by 4 bases and J by 0 bases, with 10 bases between.

The sample holds one count of this clone. The J gene is TRBJ1-3, the V gene TRBV28; no firm D call. The CDR3 runs 14 residues. Germline V gene data show CDR1 as MDHEN and CDR2 as SYDVKM. The V gene lost 6 bases and the J gene lost 3 bases, with 12 bases spanning the gap. The CDR3 bases are TGTGCCAGCAGCCCTCCCCTCGGTGGAAACACCATATATTTT. This encodes CASSPPLGGNTIYF. The full variable domain, rest sourced from reference TRBV28 and TRBJ1-3, is DVKVTQSSRYLVKRTGEKVFLECVQDMDHENMFWYRQDPGLGLRLIYFSYDVKMKEKGDIPEGYSVSREKKERFSLILESASTNQTSMYLCASSPPLGGNTIYFGEGSWLTVV.

The V call is TRBV25-1, the J call TRBJ2-1; 8 nucleotides match TRBD2. V was pared by 7 bases and J by 0 bases, with 2 bases of the junction left unmatched. The CDR3 totals 14 residues. Germline V gene lookup returns CDR1 MGHDK and CDR2 SYGVNS. The CDR3 region is CASTGGSSYNEQFF. The DNA for the CDR3 is TGTGCCAGCACGGGGGGGAGCTCCTACAATGAGCAGTTCTTC.

J is TRBJ2-3 and V is TRBV5-1; tentatively, D is TRBD1 (5 bases). CDR3 length equals 12 residues. Per germline, CDR1 SGHRS and CDR2 YFSETQ. The V end was cut by 5 bases, the J end by 6 bases, with 10 bases between. The CDR3 loop reads CASRVGDDTQYF. DNA for the CDR3: TGCGCCAGCAGAGTAGGGGATGATACGCAGTATTTT.

The rearrangement links TRBV10-3 to TRBJ2-7; 9 bases match TRBD1. The V gene end was trimmed by 6 bases and the J gene end by 2 bases; junction bases not matched to a gene: 5. CDR1 and CDR2 (germline): ENHRY, SYGVKD. The CDR3 is 14 residues long. CDR3 nucleotide sequence: TGTGCCATCAGGCGACAGGGGGGCACCTACGAGCAGTACTTC. It encodes CAIRRQGGTYEQYF.

This chain links TRBV9 with TRBJ1-4, with TRBD1 matching 9 bases. This CDR3 has 15 residues. V shed 3 bases and J 3 bases; nucleotides not matched to a gene: 3. The germline gives CDR1 SGDLS, CDR2 YYNGEE. The CDR3 bases are TGTGCCAGCAGCGCGAGACAGGGGGCTAATGAAAAACTGTTTTTT. It translates to CASSARQGANEKLFF.

V is TRBV5-6 and J is TRBJ2-5, with D perhaps TRBD2 (6 bases). Trimming took off 4 bases at V and 1 base at J, with 11 bases between the two ends. The CDR3 is 14 amino acids. CDR1 is SGHDT, CDR2 YYEEEE, per germline. This CDR3 reads CASSTGTFQETQYF. The CDR3 nucleotides are TGTGCCAGCAGCACGGGGACTTTCCAAGAGACCCAGTACTTC.

The chain combines TRBV5-8 with TRBJ1-5; D gene ambiguous. Trimming cost V 3 bases and J 0 bases, with 13 bases left between them. The germline V gene has CDR1 SGHTS and CDR2 YDEGEE. CDR3 length: 16 residues. CDR3 residues: CASSSLQAASNQPQHF. The CDR3 DNA reads TGTGCCAGCAGCTCCTTGCAGGCAGCTAGCAATCAGCCCCAGCATTTT. The full variable domain, with the rest looked up from reference TRBV5-8 and TRBJ1-5, is EAGVTQSPTHLIKTRGQQATLRCSPISGHTSVYWYQQALGLGLQFLLWYDEGEERNRGNFPPRFSGRQFPNYSSELNVNALELEDSALYLCASSSLQAASNQPQHFGDGTRLSIL.

The chain links TRBV5-6 to TRBJ1-1, with 7 positions matching TRBD1. Trimming removed 2 bases from V and 9 bases from J; junction bases left unmatched: 7. The CDR3 is 13 residues long. CDR1 and CDR2 (germline): SGHDT, YYEEEE. The CDR3 DNA reads as TGTGCCAGCAGCTTCGGCGAGGGGGCGAAAGCTTTCTTT. Amino acids: CASSFGEGAKAFF.

This sequence joins TRBV4-3 and TRBJ2-6, with 9 positions matching TRBD1. CDR3 length equals 16 residues. The V and J ends lost 3 bases and 0 bases, in that order; junction bases with no gene match: 0. The germline gives CDR1 LGHNA, CDR2 YSLEER. CDR3 loop: CASSQTGGSGANVLTF. The CDR3 DNA reads as TGCGCCAGCAGCCAGACAGGGGGCTCTGGGGCCAACGTCCTGACTTTC.

J is TRBJ2-3 and V is TRBV7-9; D ambiguous. Trimming left V 4 bases short and J 2 bases short, with 4 bases between. CDR3 length: 12 residues. Germline lookup yields CDR1 SEHNR and CDR2 FQNEAQ (reference sequence). This chain's CDR3 is CASSSFTDTQYF. In DNA, the CDR3 is TGTGCCAGCAGCTCCTTCACAGATACGCAGTATTTT.